Listed below are T cell receptor beta chains from one sample, sequenced in a study of blood T cell repertoires in COVID-19. Data came from immunoSEQ multiplex PCR; TCRdb stores just in-frame clones and leaves some out. The data show about 130,000 clones, around 89% seen once. Material for sequencing was peripheral blood. These receptors were collected from a man aged 55 to 70 with COVID-19, enrolled during active disease. Each CDR3 is given with its conserved first and last residue. The order of the fields is V gene, CDR3 length, J gene, clone size, D gene, CDR3 protein, CDR3 DNA. A D gene is named only where the DNA matches it firmly. The listing skips clone size in some rows; elsewhere it reads once, few, many or a size class.

>TRBV4-3|15|TRBJ1-2|-|TRBD1
CASSHPGQGFDGYTF
TGCGCCAGCAGCCACCCGGGACAGGGTTTTGATGGCTACACCTTC
>TRBV3-1/TRBV3-2|12|TRBJ1-2|-|-
CASSQGTYGYTF
TGTGCCAGCAGCCAGGGGACTTATGGCTACACCTTC
>TRBV12-5|18|TRBJ2-5|-|TRBD2
CASGLVVASGGAWETQYF
TGTGCTAGTGGTTTGGTGGTGGCTAGCGGGGGGGCCTGGGAGACCCAGTACTTC
>TRBV6-5|14|TRBJ1-3|-|TRBD1
CASSYGTAGNTIYF
TGTGCCAGCAGTTATGGGACAGCTGGAAACACCATATATTTT
>TRBV6-5|15|TRBJ1-4|-|TRBD1
CASRGRGQGNEKLFF
TGTGCCAGCAGGGGGAGGGGACAGGGTAATGAAAAACTGTTTTTT
>TRBV5-4|16|TRBJ1-3|-|-
CASSPRARGSGNTIYF
TGTGCCAGCAGCCCGCGGGCCAGAGGCTCTGGAAACACCATATATTTT
>TRBV5-6|16|TRBJ2-1|-|TRBD2
CASSFYSGGALNEQFF
TGTGCCAGCAGCTTCTATAGCGGGGGGGCTTTAAATGAGCAGTTCTTC
>TRBV3-1/TRBV3-2|13|TRBJ2-1|-|-
CASSHKLNNEQFF
TGTGCCAGCAGCCATAAGCTGAACAATGAGCAGTTCTTC
>TRBV6-5|14|TRBJ2-7|-|-
CASSYSRGAYEQYF
TGTGCCAGCAGTTACTCCAGAGGAGCCTACGAGCAGTACTTC
>TRBV27|22|TRBJ2-1|-|TRBD2
CASSLLGTSGGRIHSSYNEQFF
TGTGCCAGCAGTTTACTGGGAACGAGCGGGGGCCGGATTCACAGCTCCTACAATGAGCAGTTCTTC
>TRBV5-1|15|TRBJ1-6|-|-
CASSWTEPYNSPLHF
TGCGCCAGCAGCTGGACAGAACCATATAATTCACCCCTCCACTTT
>TRBV7-3|14|TRBJ2-2|-|-
CASSPGHRTGELFF
TGTGCCAGCAGCCCAGGACACCGCACCGGGGAGCTGTTTTTT
>TRBV4-3|17|TRBJ2-3|-|TRBD2
CASSQDPLGGSTDTQYF
TGCGCCAGCAGCCAAGATCCCCTCGGGGGGAGCACAGATACGCAGTATTTT
>TRBV11-2|14|TRBJ1-3|-|-
CASSSLSRGNTIYF
TGTGCCAGCAGCTCCCTTAGTCGTGGAAACACCATATATTTT
>TRBV10-3|13|TRBJ1-3|-|-
CAISLASGNTIYF
TGTGCCATCAGCTTAGCCTCGGGAAACACCATATATTTT
>TRBV5-1|17|TRBJ2-1|-|TRBD1
CASSPGQGAWGDNEQFF
TGCGCCAGCAGCCCGGGACAGGGGGCGTGGGGGGACAATGAGCAGTTCTTC
>TRBV5-4|15|TRBJ1-1|-|TRBD1
CASSEGQGMNTEAFF
TGTGCCAGCAGCGAAGGACAGGGCATGAACACTGAAGCTTTCTTT
>TRBV15|15|TRBJ1-6|-|-
CATSRGAYANSPLHF
TGTGCCACCAGCAGGGGGGCCTACGCAAATTCACCCCTCCACTTT
>TRBV9|17|TRBJ2-2|-|TRBD1
CASSVRTGGSGTGELFF
TGTGCCAGCAGCGTGAGGACAGGGGGCTCGGGCACCGGGGAGCTGTTTTTT
>TRBV9|16|TRBJ1-2|-|-
CASSVGTQGRGYGYTF
TGTGCCAGCAGCGTAGGAACCCAGGGTCGAGGATATGGCTACACCTTC
>TRBV5-6|15|TRBJ2-2|-|-
CASSPRWLDTGELFF
TGTGCCAGCAGCCCCCGGTGGCTAGACACCGGGGAGCTGTTTTTT
>TRBV5-4|14|TRBJ1-1|-|-
CASSKEAANTEAFF
TGTGCCAGCAGCAAGGAGGCAGCAAACACTGAAGCTTTCTTT
>TRBV24-1|13|TRBJ1-1|few|-
CATRDSWNGEAFF
TGTGCCACCAGGGACAGTTGGAATGGTGAAGCTTTCTTT
>TRBV9|17|TRBJ2-3|-|TRBD2
CASSAAPGTSGTDTQYF
TGTGCCAGCAGCGCCGCCCCCGGGACTAGCGGGACAGATACGCAGTATTTT
>TRBV4-3|14|TRBJ2-7|-|TRBD2
CASSQIAGGYEQYF
TGCGCCAGCAGCCAAATAGCGGGGGGCTACGAGCAGTACTTC
>TRBV7-9|14|TRBJ2-2|-|-
CASRPPGVAGELFF
TGTGCCAGCAGGCCCCCGGGGGTAGCCGGGGAGCTGTTTTTT
>TRBV4-3|20|TRBJ1-2|-|-
CASSQVQGGDASISFYGYTF
TGCGCCAGCAGCCAAGTCCAAGGGGGGGACGCCTCGATTTCCTTCTATGGCTACACCTTC
>TRBV6-5|14|TRBJ1-2|-|TRBD1
CASRGTGVGYGYTF
TGTGCCAGCAGGGGGACAGGGGTCGGCTATGGCTACACCTTC
>TRBV5-1|15|TRBJ1-6|-|TRBD1
CASSQGQGPNSPLHF
TGCGCCAGCAGCCAGGGACAGGGGCCGAATTCACCCCTCCACTTT
>TRBV29-1|12|TRBJ1-2|-|TRBD1
CSVEGGGGGYTF
TGCAGCGTTGAAGGAGGGGGCGGTGGCTACACCTTC
>TRBV28|15|TRBJ2-7|-|-
CASTSGVSYSYEQYF
TGTGCCAGCACCTCCGGAGTGTCCTATTCCTACGAGCAGTACTTC
>TRBV29-1|17|TRBJ2-6|-|TRBD1
CSVEESTGVRGANVLTF
TGCAGCGTTGAAGAATCCACAGGGGTTCGGGGGGCCAACGTCCTGACTTTC
>TRBV7-2|16|TRBJ1-3|-|-
CASSLGASSSGNTIYF
TGTGCCAGCAGCTTAGGGGCCAGTTCTTCTGGAAACACCATATATTTT
>TRBV7-9|14|TRBJ1-3|-|TRBD1
CASSRTGGGNTIYF
TGTGCCAGCAGCCGGACAGGGGGCGGAAACACCATATATTTT
>TRBV19|15|TRBJ1-5|-|-
CASSIRQATDQPQHF
TGTGCCAGTAGTATACGGCAGGCTACCGATCAGCCCCAGCATTTT
>TRBV5-1|17|TRBJ2-1|-|TRBD1
CASSAGTGPSSYNEQFF
TGCGCCAGCAGCGCCGGGACAGGGCCCAGCTCCTACAATGAGCAGTTCTTC
>TRBV30|13|TRBJ1-5|-|TRBD1
CAWSGGQDQPQHF
TGTGCCTGGAGTGGGGGACAGGATCAGCCCCAGCATTTT
>TRBV5-1|16|TRBJ1-3|-|-
CASSGDATGSGNTIYF
TGCGCCAGCAGCGGAGACGCTACCGGGTCTGGAAACACCATATATTTT